This TCR beta chain was retrieved from a study of cytotoxic CD8 clonotypes in ibrutinib-treated CLL. Study at large: After median about 71 months, approximately 14 stayed in remission, some twelve progressed; responses roughly 25 partial, 2 complete. Median treatment time before response sampling was approximately twelve months, range 6 to 36.

Repertoires were generated with immunoSEQ multiplex PCR, while TCRdb's copy carries only in-frame clones and drops some. This sample carries 30,000 to 40,000 clones, 69% of them seen once, and the ten largest clones take roughly 25%. The CDR3 spans 14 residues. Germline V gene data show CDR1 as SGHTA and CDR2 as FQGNSA. Between the trimmed V and J ends, which lost 3 bases and 7 bases, there was a span of 15 bases. This clonotype was sampled from a human donor with chronic lymphocytic leukemia. The chain carries TRBV7-2 and TRBJ2-5; no clear D gene. The sample in question was PBMCs, obtained before ibrutinib treatment. The CDR3 DNA follows: TGTGCCAGCAGCTTTACCGGTGCGTCTGGGACCCAGTACTTC. Translation gives CASSFTGASGTQYF.